This T cell receptor (beta chain) was captured in a study of regulatory T cells in long-lasting Graves disease. CDR3 regions were amplified by Arm-PCR using iRepertoire HTBI primers to build TCR beta libraries. TCRdb reprocessed the multiplex PCR reads via MiXCR and lists one record per CDR3 protein. The table has 350,000 to 450,000 distinct CDR3 sequences, about 20% seen once. This clonotype has ten or more counts. Described time point: persistent/refractory GD, antithyroid drugs over 5 years with positive TRAb. Extracted RNA from PBMCs served as the source of the TCR library. V lost 6 bases, J lost 5 bases, and 22 bases lay in between. CDR3 length: 17 residues.

The rearrangement uses TRBV12-3 or TRBV12-4 and TRBJ1-4; D is perhaps TRBD1 (6 bases). The source was peripheral blood mononuclear cells (PBMCs), collected when the disease was refractory, from a patient treated with antithyroid drugs. This clonotype was sampled from a female donor with Graves disease. The CDR3 protein is CASSLIGGPRENEKLFF. CDR3 DNA sequence: TGTGCCAGCAGCCTCATAGGGGGGCCCCGAGAGAATGAAAAACTGTTTTTT.